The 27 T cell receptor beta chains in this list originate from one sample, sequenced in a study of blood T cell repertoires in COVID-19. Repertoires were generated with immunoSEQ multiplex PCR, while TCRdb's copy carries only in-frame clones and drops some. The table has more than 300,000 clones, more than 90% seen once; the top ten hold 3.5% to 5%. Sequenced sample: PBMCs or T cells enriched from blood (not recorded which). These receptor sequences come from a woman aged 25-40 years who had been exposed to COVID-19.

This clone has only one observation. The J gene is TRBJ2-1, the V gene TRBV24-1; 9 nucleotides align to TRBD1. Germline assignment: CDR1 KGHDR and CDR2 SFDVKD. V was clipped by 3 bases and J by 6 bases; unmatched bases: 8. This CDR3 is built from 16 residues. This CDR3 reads CATSDPPGQGVNEQFF. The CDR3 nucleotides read TGTGCCACCAGTGATCCCCCGGGACAGGGAGTCAATGAGCAGTTCTTC.

The CDR3 reads CASSPILASGVATDTQYF. The CDR3 bases are TGTGCCAGCTCACCAATCCTGGCTAGCGGGGTTGCCACAGATACGCAGTATTTT. V is TRBV18 and J is TRBJ2-3, with 9 bases that match TRBD2. There are 18 residues in the CDR3. Germline CDR1 is KGHSH and CDR2 is LQKENI. Trimming removed 2 bases from V and 2 bases from J; junction bases left unmatched: 11.

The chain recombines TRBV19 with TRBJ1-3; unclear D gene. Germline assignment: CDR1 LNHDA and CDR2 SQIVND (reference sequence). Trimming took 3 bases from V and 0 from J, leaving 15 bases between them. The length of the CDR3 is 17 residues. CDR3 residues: CASSMRADILSGNTIYF. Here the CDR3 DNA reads TGTGCCAGTAGTATGAGGGCAGACATTCTCTCTGGAAACACCATATATTTT.

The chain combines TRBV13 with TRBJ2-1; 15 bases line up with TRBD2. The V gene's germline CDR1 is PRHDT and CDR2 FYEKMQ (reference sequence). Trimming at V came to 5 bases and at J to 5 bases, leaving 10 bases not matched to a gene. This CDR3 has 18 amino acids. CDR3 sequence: CASSNTGTSGGFNNEQFF. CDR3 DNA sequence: TGTGCCAGCAGCAACACCGGGACTAGCGGGGGGTTCAACAATGAGCAGTTCTTC.

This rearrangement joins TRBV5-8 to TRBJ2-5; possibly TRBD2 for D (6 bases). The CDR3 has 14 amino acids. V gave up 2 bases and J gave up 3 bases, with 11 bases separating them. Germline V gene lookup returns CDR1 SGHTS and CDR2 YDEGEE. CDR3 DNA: TGTGCCAGCAGCTTAATGGGACTTAAAGAGACCCAGTACTTC. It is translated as CASSLMGLKETQYF. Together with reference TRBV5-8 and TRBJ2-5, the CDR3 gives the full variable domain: EAGVTQSPTHLIKTRGQQATLRCSPISGHTSVYWYQQALGLGLQFLLWYDEGEERNRGNFPPRFSGRQFPNYSSELNVNALELEDSALYLCASSLMGLKETQYFGPGTRLLVL.

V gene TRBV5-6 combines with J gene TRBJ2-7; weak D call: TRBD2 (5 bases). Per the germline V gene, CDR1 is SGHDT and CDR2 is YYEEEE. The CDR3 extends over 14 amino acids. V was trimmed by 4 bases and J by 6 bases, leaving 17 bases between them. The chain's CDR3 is CASSVAGILIEQYF. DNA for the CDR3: TGTGCCAGCAGCGTAGCCGGGATACTAATCGAGCAGTACTTC.

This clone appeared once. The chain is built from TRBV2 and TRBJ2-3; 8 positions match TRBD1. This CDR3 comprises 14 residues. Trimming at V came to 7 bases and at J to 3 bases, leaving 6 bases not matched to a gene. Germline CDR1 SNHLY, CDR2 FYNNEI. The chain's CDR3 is CASNGQGVTDTQYF. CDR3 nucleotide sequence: TGTGCCAGCAACGGACAGGGCGTAACAGATACGCAGTATTTT.

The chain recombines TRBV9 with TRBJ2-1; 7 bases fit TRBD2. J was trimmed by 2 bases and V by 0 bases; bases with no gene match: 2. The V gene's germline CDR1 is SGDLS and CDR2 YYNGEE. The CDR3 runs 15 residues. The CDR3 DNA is TGTGCCAGCAGCGTAGGACGGGGGGCCTACAATGAGCAGTTCTTC. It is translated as CASSVGRGAYNEQFF.

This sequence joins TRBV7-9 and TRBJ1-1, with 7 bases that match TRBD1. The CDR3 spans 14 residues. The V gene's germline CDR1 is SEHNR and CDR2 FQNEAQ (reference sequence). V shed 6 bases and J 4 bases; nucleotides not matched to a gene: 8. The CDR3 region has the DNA TGTGCCAGCAGTCCCAGGGACAGAACCACTGAAGCTTTCTTT. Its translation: CASSPRDRTTEAFF. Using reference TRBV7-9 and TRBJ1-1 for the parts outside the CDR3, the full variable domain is DTGVSQNPRHKITKRGQNVTFRCDPISEHNRLYWYRQTLGQGPEFLTYFQNEAQLEKSRLLSDRFSAERPKGSFSTLEIQRTEQGDSAMYLCASSPRDRTTEAFFGQGTRLTVV.

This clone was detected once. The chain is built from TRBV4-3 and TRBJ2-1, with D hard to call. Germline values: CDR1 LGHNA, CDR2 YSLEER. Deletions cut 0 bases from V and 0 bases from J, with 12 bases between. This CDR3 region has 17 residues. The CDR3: CASSQELGFSSYNEQFF. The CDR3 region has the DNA TGCGCCAGCAGCCAAGAATTGGGCTTCAGCTCCTACAATGAGCAGTTCTTC.

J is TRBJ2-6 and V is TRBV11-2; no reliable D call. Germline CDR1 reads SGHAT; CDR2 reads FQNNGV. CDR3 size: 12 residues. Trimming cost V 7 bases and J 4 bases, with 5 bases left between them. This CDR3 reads CASTRGANVLTF. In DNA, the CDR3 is TGTGCCAGCACCAGAGGGGCCAACGTCCTGACTTTC.

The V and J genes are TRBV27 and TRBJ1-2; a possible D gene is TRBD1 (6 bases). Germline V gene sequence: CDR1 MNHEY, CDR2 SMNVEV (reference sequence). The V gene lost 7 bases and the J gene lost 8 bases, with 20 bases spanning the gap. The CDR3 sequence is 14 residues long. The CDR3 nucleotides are TGTGCCAGCACCCCTACAGGGATTGTTGGAGGCTACACCTTC. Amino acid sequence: CASTPTGIVGGYTF.

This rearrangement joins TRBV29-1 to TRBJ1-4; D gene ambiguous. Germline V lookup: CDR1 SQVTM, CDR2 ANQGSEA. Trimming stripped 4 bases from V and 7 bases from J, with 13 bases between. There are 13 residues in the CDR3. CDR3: CSVGGDRAEKLFF. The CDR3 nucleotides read TGCAGCGTTGGAGGTGACCGAGCTGAAAAACTGTTTTTT. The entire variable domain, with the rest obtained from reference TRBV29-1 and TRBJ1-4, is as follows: SAVISQKPSRDICQRGTSLTIQCQVDSQVTMMFWYRQQPGQSLTLIATANQGSEATYESGFVIDKFPISRPNLTFSTLTVSNMSPEDSSIYLCSVGGDRAEKLFFGSGTQLSVL.

The CDR3 DNA reads as TGTGCCAGCAGCCCGACAGATTCTTACGTTGGCTACACCTTC. This codes for CASSPTDSYVGYTF. The V and J genes are TRBV7-9 and TRBJ1-2, with D perhaps TRBD1 (5 bases). Trimming removed 5 bases from V and 7 bases from J, with 17 bases in between. The length of the CDR3 is 14 residues. The germline V gene has CDR1 SEHNR and CDR2 FQNEAQ (reference sequence). Full variable domain (remainder filled in from reference TRBV7-9 and TRBJ1-2): DTGVSQNPRHKITKRGQNVTFRCDPISEHNRLYWYRQTLGQGPEFLTYFQNEAQLEKSRLLSDRFSAERPKGSFSTLEIQRTEQGDSAMYLCASSPTDSYVGYTFGSGTRLTVV.

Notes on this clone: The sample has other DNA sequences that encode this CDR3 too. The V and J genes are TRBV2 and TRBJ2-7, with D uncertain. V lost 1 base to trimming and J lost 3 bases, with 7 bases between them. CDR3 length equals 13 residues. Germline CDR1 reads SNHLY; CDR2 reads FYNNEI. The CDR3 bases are TGTGCCAGCAGTGAAGGTCAGTTCTACGAGCAGTACTTC. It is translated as CASSEGQFYEQYF.

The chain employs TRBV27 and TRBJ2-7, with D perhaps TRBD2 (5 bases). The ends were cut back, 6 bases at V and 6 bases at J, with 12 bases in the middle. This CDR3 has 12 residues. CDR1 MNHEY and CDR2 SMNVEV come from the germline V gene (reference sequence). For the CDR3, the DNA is TGTGCCAGCAGGGGGTCCCGGGGCGAGCAGTACTTC. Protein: CASRGSRGEQYF.

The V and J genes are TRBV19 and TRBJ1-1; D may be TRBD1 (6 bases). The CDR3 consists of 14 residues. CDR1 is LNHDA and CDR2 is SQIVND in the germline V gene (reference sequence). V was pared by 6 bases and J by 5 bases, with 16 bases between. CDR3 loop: CASRGQGRGTEAFF. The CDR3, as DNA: TGTGCCAGTAGAGGGCAGGGAAGGGGGACTGAAGCTTTCTTT.

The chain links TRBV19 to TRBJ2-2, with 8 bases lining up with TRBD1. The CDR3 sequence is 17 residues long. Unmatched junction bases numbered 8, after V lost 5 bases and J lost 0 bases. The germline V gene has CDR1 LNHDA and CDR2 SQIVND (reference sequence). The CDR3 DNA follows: TGTGCCAGTAGTCCCCCCGGGACAGGACCGAACACCGGGGAGCTGTTTTTT. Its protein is CASSPPGTGPNTGELFF.

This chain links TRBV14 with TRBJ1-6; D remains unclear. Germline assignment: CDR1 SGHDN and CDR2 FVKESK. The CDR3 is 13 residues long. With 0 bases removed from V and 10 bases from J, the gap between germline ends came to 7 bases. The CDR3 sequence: CASSQDGVSPLHF. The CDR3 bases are TGTGCCAGCAGCCAAGACGGGGTCTCACCCCTCCACTTT. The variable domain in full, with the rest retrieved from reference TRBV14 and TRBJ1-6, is EAGVTQFPSHSVIEKGQTVTLRCDPISGHDNLYWYRRVMGKEIKFLLHFVKESKQDESGMPNNRFLAERTGGTYSTLKVQPAELEDSGVYFCASSQDGVSPLHFGNGTRLTVT.

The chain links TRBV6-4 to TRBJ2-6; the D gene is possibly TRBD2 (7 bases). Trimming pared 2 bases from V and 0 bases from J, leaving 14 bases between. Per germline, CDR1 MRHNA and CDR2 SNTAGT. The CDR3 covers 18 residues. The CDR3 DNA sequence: TGTGCCAGCAGTGACCGTGCGGGGGCCTTCTCTGGGGCCAACGTCCTGACTTTC. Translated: CASSDRAGAFSGANVLTF.

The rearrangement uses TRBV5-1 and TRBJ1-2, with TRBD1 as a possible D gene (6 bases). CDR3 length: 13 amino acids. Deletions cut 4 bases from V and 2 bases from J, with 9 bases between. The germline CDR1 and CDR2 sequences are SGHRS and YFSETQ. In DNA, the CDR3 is TGCGCCAGCAGCCCCGGACAGAACTATGGCTACACCTTC. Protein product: CASSPGQNYGYTF.

CDR3 nucleotides: TGCGCCAGCAGCTTGGGCGGTGCTAGCGGGAATACGCAGTATTTT. Amino acids: CASSLGGASGNTQYF. The chain links TRBV5-1 to TRBJ2-3; 9 bases fit TRBD2. CDR1 SGHRS and CDR2 YFSETQ come from the germline V gene. J was trimmed by 7 bases and V by 0 bases; bases with no gene match: 6. The length of the CDR3 is 15 residues.

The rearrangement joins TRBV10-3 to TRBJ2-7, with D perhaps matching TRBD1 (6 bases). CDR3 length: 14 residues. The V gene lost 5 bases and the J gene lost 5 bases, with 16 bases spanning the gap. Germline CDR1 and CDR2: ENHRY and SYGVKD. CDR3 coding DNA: TGTGCCATCAGTCCTTCGACCAGGGGTCACGAGCAGTACTTC. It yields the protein CAISPSTRGHEQYF.

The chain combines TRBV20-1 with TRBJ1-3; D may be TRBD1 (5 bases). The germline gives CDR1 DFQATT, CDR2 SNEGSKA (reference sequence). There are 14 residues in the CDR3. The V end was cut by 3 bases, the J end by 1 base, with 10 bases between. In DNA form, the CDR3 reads TGCAGTGCTAGTCAGGGTGAATCTGGAAACACCATATATTTT. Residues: CSASQGESGNTIYF.

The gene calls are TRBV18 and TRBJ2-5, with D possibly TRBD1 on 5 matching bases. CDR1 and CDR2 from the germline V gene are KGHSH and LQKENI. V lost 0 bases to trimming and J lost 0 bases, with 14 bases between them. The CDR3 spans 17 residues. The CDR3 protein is CASSPPRGRVYQETQYF. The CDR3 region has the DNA TGTGCCAGCTCACCACCAAGGGGCAGGGTGTACCAAGAGACCCAGTACTTC.

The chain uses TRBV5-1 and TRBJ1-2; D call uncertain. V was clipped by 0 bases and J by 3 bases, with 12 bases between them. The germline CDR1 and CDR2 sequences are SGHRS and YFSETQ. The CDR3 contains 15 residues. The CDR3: CASSLDAGRDYGYTF. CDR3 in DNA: TGCGCCAGCAGCTTGGATGCGGGAAGGGACTATGGCTACACCTTC.

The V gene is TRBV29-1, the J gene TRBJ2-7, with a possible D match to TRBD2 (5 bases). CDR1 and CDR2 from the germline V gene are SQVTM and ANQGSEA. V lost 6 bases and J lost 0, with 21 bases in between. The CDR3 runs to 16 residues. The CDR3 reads CSVAKGVGMSSYEQYF. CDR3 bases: TGCAGCGTCGCCAAGGGAGTGGGTATGAGCTCCTACGAGCAGTACTTC.